The 8 T cell receptor beta chains listed next were all sequenced from one sample in a study of blood T cells in healthy people across ages. A second PCR, run for about 6 to 11 cycles, used a sample-barcoded 5' primer plus a J-beta primer mix. MiXCR was run by TCRdb on the 5' RACE reads, yielding one entry per CDR3 protein. This sample has around 1,900,000 distinct CDR3 sequences, with about 39% found just once. Sequencing was done on a sample of blood. The source is a human donor in good health.

This clonotype showed up just a few times. J is TRBJ1-5 and V is TRBV4-2, with D tentatively TRBD1 (5 bases). CDR1 is LGHNA, CDR2 YNFKEQ, per germline. The CDR3 is 15 amino acids. Trimming shortened V by 1 base and J by 8 bases, and 15 bases separated the two germline ends. This CDR3 is CASSQVVGKGEPQHF. The CDR3, as DNA: TGTGCCAGCAGCCAAGTGGTAGGGAAAGGGGAGCCCCAGCATTTT.

This clonotype was seen a handful of times. The gene calls are TRBV5-1 and TRBJ2-1; weak D call: TRBD2 (5 bases). Trimming took 0 bases from V and 8 from J, leaving 24 bases between them. Per the germline V gene, CDR1 is SGHRS and CDR2 is YFSETQ. This CDR3 region has 18 residues. CDR3 amino acids: CASSLGPASSSFYDEQFF. The CDR3 nucleotides are TGCGCCAGCAGCTTGGGTCCGGCTAGCTCGAGCTTTTATGATGAGCAGTTCTTC.

This clonotype was counted only a few times. V gene TRBV20-1 combines with J gene TRBJ1-2; 9 nucleotides match TRBD1. CDR1 and CDR2 from the germline V gene are DFQATT and SNEGSKA (reference sequence). The CDR3 totals 12 residues. The trim removed 5 bases at V and 4 bases at J, leaving 2 bases unmatched. CDR3: CSAPDRGYGYTF. CDR3 in DNA: TGCAGTGCTCCGGACAGGGGCTATGGCTACACCTTC.

The rearrangement uses TRBV15 and TRBJ2-5, with D uncertain. The DNA end lines up better with TRBJ2-7; the J call may be wrong. CDR1 and CDR2 (germline): LNHNV, YYDKDF (reference sequence). The CDR3 has 14 amino acids. CDR3 loop: CATSRGVFGYEQYF. The DNA for the CDR3 is TGTGCCACCAGCAGAGGAGTATTCGGCTACGAGCAGTACTTC.

CDR3 in amino acids: CASSQTVQGAVYNEQFF. The CDR3, as DNA: TGTGCCAGCAGCCAAACCGTACAGGGGGCTGTATACAATGAGCAGTTCTTC. The chain combines TRBV11-2 with TRBJ2-1; 9 nucleotides agree with TRBD1. The CDR3 runs to 17 residues. Trimming at V came to 5 bases and at J to 4 bases, leaving 12 bases not matched to a gene. Per the germline V gene, CDR1 is SGHAT and CDR2 is FQNNGV.

CDR3 amino acids: CASSLVGRGDSNQPQHF. The CDR3 DNA reads TGTGCCAGCAGCTTGGTGGGCCGAGGGGATAGCAATCAGCCCCAGCATTTT. V usage is TRBV5-5 and J usage is TRBJ1-5; TRBD1 is a possible D gene (5 bases). The CDR3 consists of 17 residues. Per the germline V gene, CDR1 is SGHKS and CDR2 is YYEKEE (reference sequence). Trimming stripped 0 bases from V and 0 bases from J, with 13 bases between.

This sequence joins TRBV6-2 or TRBV6-3 and TRBJ2-5; TRBD1 or TRBD2 may be the D gene (5 bases each). Germline V gene lookup returns CDR1 MNHEY and CDR2 SVGEGT. V lost 6 bases and J lost 7, with 15 bases in between. This CDR3 has 13 residues. The CDR3 DNA sequence: TGTGCCAGCAGCGGGACGCCCGAGGGGACCCAGTACTTC. It yields the protein CASSGTPEGTQYF.

The J gene is TRBJ2-1, the V gene TRBV4-3, with D unclear. The V and J ends lost 4 bases and 6 bases respectively, with 16 bases between them. Germline loops: CDR1 LGHNA, CDR2 YSLEER. The CDR3 extends over 15 amino acids. CDR3 protein: CASSLRAIYCNEQFF. In DNA form, the CDR3 reads TGCGCCAGCAGCCTCCGCGCGATCTACTGCAATGAGCAGTTCTTC.